A selection of T cell receptor beta chains follows, all from one sample in a study of cytomegalovirus exposure and HLA in healthy donors. Sequencing was performed with immunoSEQ multiplex PCR; in TCRdb, only in-frame clones are kept and a portion is missing. The sample shows about 65,000 clones, about 90% of them seen only once. The sequenced sample consisted of PBMCs. These receptors were collected from a woman between 18 and 30 years old in good health and CMV-seronegative. The CDR3 runs from the conserved cysteine through the conserved F or W. The D gene is left open where the match is weak.

D | V | CDR3
NA | TRBV2 | CASSADSNEKLFF
TRBD1 | TRBV19 | CASSTVDRGGYGYTF
TRBD1 | TRBV7-9 | CASSLGKPGGEKLFF
NA | TRBV28 | CASWGRYGYTF
TRBD1 | TRBV28 | CASSLADRVGNSPLHF
NA | TRBV19 | CATSTPQGYNQPQHF
TRBD2 | TRBV28 | CASSFKAGGPLLNEQFF
TRBD1 | TRBV27 | CASSPDRMGNTEAFF
TRBD2 | TRBV4-1 | CASSPGTSGKPYNEQFF
NA | TRBV4-1 | CASSRPGTSYNEQFF
TRBD2 | TRBV11-3 | CASSSLGVSGGRYNEQFF
TRBD2 | TRBV29-1 | CSTSTPSSGSYNEQFF
TRBD1 | TRBV6-5 | CASSYSPGGEAFF
NA | TRBV5-1 | CASSLDGDSNQPQHF
TRBD1 | TRBV25-1 | CASSEPRGLEETQYF
NA | TRBV6-1 | CASTRGKGPNSPLHF
NA | TRBV6-5 | CASSYRGMRGQETQYF
NA | TRBV7-2 | CASSMEGIGRVGYTF
TRBD1 | TRBV6-5 | CASSPQGGYGYTF
NA | TRBV7-2 | CASSLEEGPYGYTF
TRBD1 | TRBV15 | CATSPYQGANEQYF
NA | TRBV20-1 | CSASLNYGYTF
TRBD1 | TRBV29-1 | CSVEDLHRGPGNTIYF
TRBD1 | TRBV5-1 | CASSSGQGFADTQYF
NA | TRBV27 | CASSFGNEQFF
NA | TRBV6-1 | CASRRSQGFHF
NA | TRBV28 | CAGGGQPQHF
TRBD1 | TRBV19 | CASSPDRDGQPQHF
NA | TRBV27 | CASSPGWGGETQYF
NA | TRBV28 | CASGQKIGIVNSPLHF
NA | TRBV6-1 | CASSAVAEVSTDTQYF
TRBD2 | TRBV5-5 | CASSDPHTSGGTDTQYF
TRBD2 | TRBV9 | CASSPREGSYEQYF
NA | TRBV5-1 | CASSLEQGYGYGYTF
NA | TRBV5-3 | CARSVDSWGANVLTF
TRBD1 | TRBV27 | CASGPGTGGAETQYF
TRBD1 | TRBV18 | CASSPRQGLDEQFF
TRBD1 | TRBV5-6 | CASSSDEQGWHEQYF
NA | TRBV2 | CASSERGIGGGELFF
NA | TRBV7-2 | CASSPRYNRDGTEAFF
TRBD1 | TRBV30 | CAWGDRVGKLFF
TRBD1 | TRBV6-1 | CASSDSWTGGTEAFF
NA | TRBV6-6 | CASSRTTANTGELFF
TRBD1 | TRBV14 | CASSHRDRGNEQFF
TRBD2 | TRBV19 | CASRLGAGLAEYNEQFF
NA | TRBV23-1 | CASSLLKIYSLNQPQHF
TRBD2 | TRBV13 | CASSLGLAGGDQETQYF
NA | TRBV5-3 | CARSHTTTGQYNEQFF
TRBD2 | TRBV7-3 | CASSSRTSRDTDTQYF
NA | TRBV9 | CASSVLGSGRGEKLFF
TRBD1 | TRBV5-6 | CASSWTGQETQYF
NA | TRBV7-6 | CASSLGVAGTGELFF
NA | TRBV6-5 | CASSYSISTDQPQHF
NA | TRBV6-1 | CASSVGGSNTEAFF
NA | TRBV4-3 | CASSQDRGNSYEQYF
TRBD2 | TRBV5-4 | CASSLGDGGGNTGELFF
TRBD2 | TRBV6-4 | CASSDHGRGDTQYF
NA | TRBV28 | CASRPTGDSNQPQHF
TRBD1 | TRBV5-1 | CASRDIQGEGYTF